The clone carrying this T cell receptor (beta chain) occurred once. These data belong to a study of control samples from healthy donors and cancer patients. Data came from immunoSEQ multiplex PCR; TCRdb stores just in-frame clones and leaves some out. The profile covers about 72,000 clones, with 92% appearing a single time and approximately 6% taken by the ten largest. The specimen was blood. This sequence was found in a woman aged 60-70 years in good health.

The CDR3 loop is CSARDGMEQFF. Here the CDR3 DNA reads TGCAGTGCTAGAGATGGTATGGAGCAGTTCTTC. This sequence joins TRBV20-1 and TRBJ2-1; no clear D. CDR1 and CDR2 from the germline V gene are DFQATT and SNEGSKA (reference sequence). This CDR3 is 11 amino acids long. The V and J ends lost 0 bases and 10 bases respectively, with 7 bases between them.